Below, 5 T cell receptor beta chains from the same sample are listed, as sequenced in a study of blood T cell repertoires in COVID-19. TCRdb's copy holds only in-frame clones and misses some; the assay was immunoSEQ multiplex PCR. This table has some 400,000 clones, more than 75% appearing once. The sequenced sample was peripheral blood. Receptors originate from a human donor in a cohort sampled during active COVID-19.

The J gene is TRBJ1-2, the V gene TRBV2; D unresolved. Germline V gene lookup returns CDR1 SNHLY and CDR2 FYNNEI. V was pared by 8 bases and J by 6 bases, with 10 bases between. The CDR3 loop spans 11 amino acids. The CDR3 spells CASHREDGYTF. The CDR3 DNA is TGTGCCAGCCATAGGGAGGATGGCTACACCTTC.

The rearrangement links TRBV2 to TRBJ2-7; TRBD1 aligns across 10 bases. Germline V gene data show CDR1 as SNHLY and CDR2 as FYNNEI. Trimming removed 6 bases from V and 13 bases from J; junction bases left unmatched: 15. The CDR3 has 14 residues. CDR3 sequence (DNA): TGTGCCAGCAGGACTTCTGGGACAGGGGCCGGCCCTTACTTC. Translation gives CASRTSGTGAGPYF. Full variable domain (outside the CDR3, taken from reference TRBV2 and TRBJ2-7): EPEVTQTPSHQVTQMGQEVILRCVPISNHLYFYWYRQILGQKVEFLVSFYNNEISEKSEIFDDQFSVERPDGSNFTLKIRSTKLEDSAMYFCASRTSGTGAGPYFGPGTRLTVT.

The rearrangement links TRBV4-1 to TRBJ2-1; D call uncertain. This CDR3 has 13 amino acids. V lost 3 bases and J 4 bases, leaving 7 bases between the germline ends. CDR1 and CDR2 (germline): MGHRA, YSYEKL. CDR3 amino acids: CASSQSSYNEQFF. The CDR3 nucleotides are TGCGCCAGCAGCCAGAGTAGTTACAATGAGCAGTTCTTC.

The CDR3 DNA is TGCGCCAGCAGCTTGGACAGGGACTCTGGAAACACCATATATTTT. This sequence encodes CASSLDRDSGNTIYF. The chain is built from TRBV5-1 and TRBJ1-3, with D perhaps TRBD1 (6 bases). Germline V CDR1 and CDR2: SGHRS, YFSETQ. The germline V and J ends were trimmed by 0 bases and 0 bases, with 7 bases remaining between them. The CDR3 runs to 15 residues.

The chain combines TRBV4-2 with TRBJ2-7; 8 bases fit TRBD2. The CDR3 covers 18 residues. V lost 6 bases and J lost 0; bases outside the gene matches: 16. Germline CDR1 and CDR2: LGHNA and YNFKEQ. The CDR3: CASSPQRAGGPSSYEQYF. CDR3 in DNA: TGTGCCAGCAGTCCCCAGCGCGCGGGGGGCCCGAGCTCCTACGAGCAGTACTTC.